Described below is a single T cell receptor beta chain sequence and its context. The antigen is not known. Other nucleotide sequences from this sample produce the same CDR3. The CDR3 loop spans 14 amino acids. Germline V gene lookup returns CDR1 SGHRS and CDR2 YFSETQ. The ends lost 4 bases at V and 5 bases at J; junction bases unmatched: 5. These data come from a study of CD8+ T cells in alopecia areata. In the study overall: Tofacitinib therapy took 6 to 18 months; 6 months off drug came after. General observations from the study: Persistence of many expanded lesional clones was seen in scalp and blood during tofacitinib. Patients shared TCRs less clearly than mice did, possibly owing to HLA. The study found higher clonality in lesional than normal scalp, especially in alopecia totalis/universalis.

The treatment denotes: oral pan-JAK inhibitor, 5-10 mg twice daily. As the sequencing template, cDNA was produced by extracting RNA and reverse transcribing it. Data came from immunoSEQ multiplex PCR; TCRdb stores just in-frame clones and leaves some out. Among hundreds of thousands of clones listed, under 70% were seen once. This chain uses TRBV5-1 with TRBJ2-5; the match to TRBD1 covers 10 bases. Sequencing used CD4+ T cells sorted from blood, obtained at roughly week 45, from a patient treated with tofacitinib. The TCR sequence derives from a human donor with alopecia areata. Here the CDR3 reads CASSLTGGRETQYF. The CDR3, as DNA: TGCGCCAGCAGCCTGACAGGGGGCCGGGAGACCCAGTACTTC.